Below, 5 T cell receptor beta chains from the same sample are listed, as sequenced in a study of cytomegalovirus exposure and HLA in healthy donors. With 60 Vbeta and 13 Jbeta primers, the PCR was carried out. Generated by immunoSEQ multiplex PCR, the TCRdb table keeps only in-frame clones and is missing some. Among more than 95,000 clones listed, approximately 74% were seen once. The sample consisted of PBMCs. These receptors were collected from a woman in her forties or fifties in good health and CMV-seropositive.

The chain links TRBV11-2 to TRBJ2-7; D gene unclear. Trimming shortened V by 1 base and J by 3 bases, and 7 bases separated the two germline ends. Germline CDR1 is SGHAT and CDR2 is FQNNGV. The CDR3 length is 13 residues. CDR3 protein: CASSLVPNYEQYF. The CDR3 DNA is TGTGCCAGCAGCTTAGTCCCCAACTACGAGCAGTACTTC.

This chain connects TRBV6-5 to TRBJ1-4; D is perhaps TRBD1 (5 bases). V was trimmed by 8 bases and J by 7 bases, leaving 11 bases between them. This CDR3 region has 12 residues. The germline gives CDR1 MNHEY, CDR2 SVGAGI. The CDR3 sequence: CASGDSIEKLFF. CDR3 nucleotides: TGTGCCAGCGGAGACAGTATTGAAAAACTGTTTTTT.

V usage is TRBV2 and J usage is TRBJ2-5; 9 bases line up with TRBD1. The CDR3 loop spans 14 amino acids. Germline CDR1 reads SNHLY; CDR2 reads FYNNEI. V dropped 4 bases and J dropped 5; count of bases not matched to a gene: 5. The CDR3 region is CASSATGGLETQYF. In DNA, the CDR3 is TGTGCCAGCAGTGCGACAGGGGGGCTGGAGACCCAGTACTTC. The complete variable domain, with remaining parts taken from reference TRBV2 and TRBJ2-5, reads EPEVTQTPSHQVTQMGQEVILRCVPISNHLYFYWYRQILGQKVEFLVSFYNNEISEKSEIFDDQFSVERPDGSNFTLKIRSTKLEDSAMYFCASSATGGLETQYFGPGTRLLVL.

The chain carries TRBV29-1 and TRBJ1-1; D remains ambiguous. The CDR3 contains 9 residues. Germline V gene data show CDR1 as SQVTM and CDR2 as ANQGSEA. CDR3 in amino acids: CRSTHEAFF. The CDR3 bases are TGCAGGTCCACACACGAAGCTTTCTTT.

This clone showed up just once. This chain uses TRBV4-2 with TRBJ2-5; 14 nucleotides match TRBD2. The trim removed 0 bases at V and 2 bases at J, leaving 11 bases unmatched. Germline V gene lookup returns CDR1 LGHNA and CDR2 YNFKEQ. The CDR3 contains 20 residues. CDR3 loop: CASSQEPRGLAGGLQETQYF. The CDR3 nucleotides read TGTGCCAGCAGCCAAGAGCCTCGAGGACTAGCGGGGGGACTGCAAGAGACCCAGTACTTC.